Below are 11 T cell receptor beta chains sequenced from a single sample in a study of cytomegalovirus exposure and HLA in healthy donors. Vbeta (60) and Jbeta (13) primers were used in the PCR. Measured with immunoSEQ multiplex PCR; TCRdb has only the in-frame clones, and not every one. The data show some 130,000 clones, about 78% seen once. What was sequenced was PBMCs. Receptors originate from a female donor in good health and CMV-seronegative.

V and J are TRBV4-1 and TRBJ1-5, with D maybe TRBD1 (6 bases). V dropped 0 bases and J dropped 6 bases, with 6 bases sitting between them. This CDR3 region has 13 residues. Germline V gene sequence: CDR1 MGHRA, CDR2 YSYEKL. This CDR3 reads CASSQDRGQPQHF. The CDR3 coding sequence is TGCGCCAGCAGCCAAGACAGGGGTCAGCCCCAGCATTTT.

The chain combines TRBV6-6 with TRBJ1-5, with D perhaps TRBD1 (5 bases). This CDR3 region has 16 residues. CDR1 MNHNY and CDR2 SVGAGI come from the germline V gene (reference sequence). The V and J ends lost 2 bases and 1 base respectively, with 12 bases between them. CDR3 in DNA: TGTGCCAGCAGTTACGATGGGGGGATCAGCAATCAGCCCCAGCATTTT. Amino acids: CASSYDGGISNQPQHF.

The CDR3 loop reads CASSLTSGRPNEQFF. CDR3 coding DNA: TGTGCCAGCAGTCTGACTAGCGGGAGACCCAATGAGCAGTTCTTC. The chain has TRBV28 and TRBJ2-1, with 12 bases fitting TRBD2. Germline CDR1 MDHEN, CDR2 SYDVKM. Unmatched junction bases numbered 5, after V lost 5 bases and J lost 6 bases. The CDR3 is 15 amino acids.

The genes are TRBV5-1 and TRBJ1-1; tentative D call: TRBD1 (6 bases). The V gene's germline CDR1 is SGHRS and CDR2 YFSETQ. V gave up 4 bases and J gave up 1 base, with 8 bases separating them. The CDR3 contains 13 residues. The CDR3 DNA sequence: TGCGCCAGCAGCCCGGGACAGAACACTGAAGCTTTCTTT. It is translated as CASSPGQNTEAFF.

The rearrangement joins TRBV7-6 to TRBJ2-7; D is possibly TRBD1 (6 bases). Trimming left V 4 bases short and J 0 bases short, with 16 bases between. Germline values: CDR1 SGHVS, CDR2 FNYEAQ. There are 16 residues in the CDR3. The CDR3 DNA reads as TGTGCCAGCAGCTCCCGCAGGGGTACCCGCTCCTACGAGCAGTACTTC. Its protein product is CASSSRRGTRSYEQYF.

This chain connects TRBV11-2 to TRBJ2-4; D call uncertain. CDR3 length equals 14 residues. V dropped 1 base and J dropped 4 bases, with 8 bases sitting between them. Germline V gives CDR1 SGHAT, CDR2 FQNNGV. This CDR3 is CASSLVQYKNIQYF. The CDR3 coding sequence is TGTGCCAGCAGCTTAGTTCAGTATAAAAACATTCAGTACTTC.

The CDR3 region is CASSFHTLSGANVLTF. CDR3 bases: TGCGCCAGCAGCTTTCACACGCTCTCTGGGGCCAACGTCCTGACTTTC. V usage is TRBV5-1 and J usage is TRBJ2-6; D gene uncertain. In germline, CDR1 is SGHRS, CDR2 YFSETQ. The ends were cut back, 2 bases at V and 0 bases at J, with 9 bases in the middle. The CDR3 sequence is 16 residues long.

This sequence joins TRBV7-2 and TRBJ2-5, with 7 nucleotides matching TRBD1. The CDR3 extends over 12 amino acids. Trimming cost V 11 bases and J 4 bases; bases outside gene matches: 7. The V gene's germline CDR1 is SGHTA and CDR2 FQGNSA. For the CDR3, the DNA is TGTGCCGCGTGCAGGGGGAGAGAGACCCAGTACTTC. Translated: CAACRGRETQYF.

The rearrangement joins TRBV30 to TRBJ2-6; D unresolved. CDR3 length: 13 residues. V shed 5 bases and J shed 2 bases, with 7 bases lying between them. From germline, CDR1 is GTSNPN and CDR2 SVGIG (reference sequence). The CDR3 spells CAWGVPGANVLTF. CDR3 nucleotides: TGTGCCTGGGGAGTCCCTGGGGCCAACGTCCTGACTTTC.

This rearrangement joins TRBV7-7 to TRBJ2-1; possible D gene TRBD2, 6 bases. This CDR3 comprises 15 residues. CDR1 and CDR2 from the germline V gene are SSHAT and FNYEAQ (reference sequence). The CDR3 spells CASARGLAINNEQFF. DNA for the CDR3: TGTGCTAGCGCGAGAGGGCTAGCGATAAACAATGAGCAGTTCTTC.

Turning to this clone: A junction end diverges from the germline sequence, so it may reflect a read error. V is TRBV5-1 and J is TRBJ2-5, with D unresolved. Per the germline V gene, CDR1 is SGHRS and CDR2 is YFSETQ. CDR3 length: 13 residues. The CDR3 here is CASSHGSQNQLDF. For the CDR3, the DNA is TGCGCCAGCAGCCACGGCTCACAAAACCAGCTAGACTTC.